A selection of T cell receptor beta chains follows, all from one sample in a study of blood T cell repertoires in COVID-19. The assay was immunoSEQ multiplex PCR, and TCRdb's table has in-frame clones only and misses some. The sample shows about 63,000 clones, 70% to 90% of them seen only once. The sequenced sample was PBMCs or T cells enriched from blood (not recorded which). Receptors originate from a middle-aged woman with acute COVID-19. CDR3s include the opening cysteine and the closing phenylalanine or tryptophan. D genes are given only for firm matches. Only part of the rows carry a size: once, few, many, or a class if the clone is expanded.

- - TRBJ2-1 TRBV7-3 CASSLPPYNEQFF TGTGCCAGCAGCCTACCCCCCTACAATGAGCAGTTCTTC
- - TRBJ2-5 TRBV28 CASSPNLGETQYF TGTGCCAGCAGCCCCAACCTCGGAGAGACCCAGTACTTC
- - TRBJ2-1 TRBV18 CASSPLNGQRSYNEQFF TGTGCCAGCTCACCCTTGAACGGACAGCGGTCCTACAATGAGCAGTTCTTC
- once TRBJ2-5 TRBV5-5 CASSEGLALETQYF TGTGCCAGCAGTGAGGGCCTAGCGCTAGAGACCCAGTACTTC
- - TRBJ2-1 TRBV7-2 CASSYVGGYNEQFF TGTGCCAGCAGCTACGTCGGGGGCTACAATGAGCAGTTCTTC
- once TRBJ2-3 TRBV7-3 CASSLESSSTDTQYF TGTGCCAGCAGCTTGGAGAGCTCTAGCACAGATACGCAGTATTTT
TRBD2 once TRBJ2-1 TRBV11-1 CASSPYGTSGYNEQFF TGTGCCAGCAGCCCGTACGGGACTAGCGGCTACAATGAGCAGTTCTTC
- - TRBJ2-3 TRBV5-1 CASSLDLFSGLTDTQYF TGCGCCAGCAGCTTGGACCTATTTTCGGGGTTAACAGATACGCAGTATTTT
- many TRBJ2-7 TRBV27 CASSTGRMDYEQYF TGTGCCAGCAGTACAGGACGGATGGACTACGAGCAGTACTTC
TRBD1 - TRBJ1-2 TRBV4-1 CASSQVPKTLRDRDNRGYGYTF TGCGCCAGCAGCCAAGTGCCTAAAACTCTCCGGGACAGGGACAATCGTGGCTATGGCTACACCTTC
TRBD1 once TRBJ1-1 TRBV29-1 CSVRTGGLRAEAFF TGCAGCGTACGGACAGGCGGATTGCGGGCTGAAGCTTTCTTT
TRBD2 - TRBJ2-3 TRBV5-1 CASSLGLGSGGSDTQYF TGCGCCAGCAGCTTGGGATTGGGAAGCGGGGGGTCAGATACGCAGTATTTT
- - TRBJ2-1 TRBV27 CASSLAGSYNEQFF TGTGCCAGCAGTTTAGCAGGTTCCTACAATGAGCAGTTCTTC
- few TRBJ2-4 TRBV27 CASSLYPAGIENIQYF TGTGCCAGCAGTTTGTATCCGGCAGGGATTGAAAACATTCAGTACTTC
- - TRBJ1-1 TRBV28 CASFQGNTEAFF TGTGCCAGCTTCCAGGGGAACACTGAAGCTTTCTTT
TRBD1 - TRBJ1-2 TRBV19 CASSITGGAGRDYGYTF TGTGCCAGTAGTATTACAGGGGGCGCAGGTCGGGACTATGGCTACACCTTC
TRBD1 once TRBJ2-7 TRBV7-2 CASSSDRVGEQYF TGTGCCAGCAGCTCGGACAGGGTTGGCGAGCAGTACTTC
- - TRBJ2-1 TRBV19 CASSISNEQFF TGTGCCAGTAGTATTAGCAATGAGCAGTTCTTC
TRBD2 - TRBJ2-1 TRBV29-1 CSVVGLAANNEQFF TGCAGCGTTGTGGGACTAGCGGCGAACAATGAGCAGTTCTTC
TRBD1 - TRBJ1-5 TRBV19 CASSILLRTGGQPQHF TGTGCCAGTAGTATATTACTCCGGACAGGGGGACAGCCCCAGCATTTT
TRBD1 - TRBJ1-4 TRBV28 CASSAQGTEKLFF TGTGCCAGCAGCGCACAGGGGACCGAAAAACTGTTTTTT
TRBD1 - TRBJ2-1 TRBV5-1 CASSLLRDRGNEQFF TGCGCCAGCAGCTTGTTACGGGACAGGGGCAATGAGCAGTTCTTC
TRBD1 - TRBJ2-3 TRBV5-1 CASSLKGQGAFEDTQYF TGCGCCAGCAGCTTGAAGGGACAGGGGGCTTTCGAAGATACGCAGTATTTT
- - TRBJ2-1 TRBV28 CASSLVPRQAEYNEQFF TGTGCCAGCAGTTTGGTTCCGAGACAGGCAGAATACAATGAGCAGTTCTTC
- - TRBJ1-2 TRBV29-1 CSVEQGIGYTF TGCAGCGTTGAACAGGGGATCGGCTACACCTTC
- - TRBJ1-1 TRBV28 CASSLSKGWSDEAFF TGTGCCAGCAGTTTATCTAAGGGGTGGTCGGATGAAGCTTTCTTT
- - TRBJ1-2 TRBV27 CASSLVGGHYGYTF TGTGCCAGCAGTCTCGTGGGGGGACACTATGGCTACACCTTC
- - TRBJ1-5 TRBV5-1 CASSLVGGDQPQHF TGCGCCAGCAGCTTGGTGGGGGGGGATCAGCCCCAGCATTTT
- - TRBJ1-1 TRBV5-6 CASSLFKGMNTEAFF TGTGCCAGCAGCTTGTTCAAGGGGATGAACACTGAAGCTTTCTTT
- - TRBJ1-1 TRBV5-1 CASSLVSRSSEAFF TGCGCCAGCAGCTTGGTTTCCCGGAGCAGTGAAGCTTTCTTT
- few TRBJ1-5 TRBV7-6 CASSLAQNQPQHF TGTGCCAGCAGCTTAGCCCAGAATCAGCCCCAGCATTTT
- - TRBJ2-3 TRBV7-6 CASSVRLPQYF TGTGCCAGCAGCGTGCGGTTGCCGCAGTATTTT
TRBD2 - TRBJ2-1 TRBV6-2/TRBV6-3 CASSPRLAGGPESTQYEQFF TGTGCCAGCAGTCCCCGACTAGCGGGAGGGCCGGAGTCCACACAGTATGAGCAGTTCTTC
TRBD1 - TRBJ1-2 TRBV28 CASSLGQGVYGYTF TGTGCCAGCAGTTTGGGACAGGGGGTTTATGGCTACACCTTC
- - TRBJ1-5 TRBV24-1 CATSAPGGDGNQPQHF TGTGCCACCAGTGCCCCCGGAGGGGACGGCAATCAGCCCCAGCATTTT
TRBD1 - TRBJ1-1 TRBV25-1 CASSGQDGRGAFF TGTGCCAGCTCGGGACAGGACGGGCGTGGTGCTTTCTTT
- - TRBJ1-2 TRBV7-2 CASSLTDYGYTF TGTGCCAGCAGCTTGACAGACTATGGCTACACCTTC
- - TRBJ1-4 TRBV19 CASRHDRSTNEKLFF TGTGCCAGTAGACACGACAGGTCAACTAATGAAAAACTGTTTTTT
TRBD1 - TRBJ1-4 TRBV7-9 CASSSDRGREKLFF TGTGCCAGCAGCTCGGACAGGGGAAGAGAAAAACTGTTTTTT
- - TRBJ2-3 TRBV5-6 CASSLKRTSTDTQYF TGTGCCAGCAGCTTGAAAAGGACAAGCACAGATACGCAGTATTTT
TRBD2 - TRBJ2-1 TRBV28 CASSLLVAGVTYNEQFF TGTGCCAGCTCCCTCTTGGTCGCGGGAGTGACCTACAATGAGCAGTTCTTC
TRBD2 once TRBJ2-1 TRBV6-5 CASSPELAGYNEQFF TGTGCCAGCAGCCCGGAACTAGCGGGATACAATGAGCAGTTCTTC
- - TRBJ2-5 TRBV23-1 CAPLRGAKETQYF TGCGCCCCGCTGCGCGGGGCTAAAGAGACCCAGTACTTC
- - TRBJ2-1 TRBV5-1 CASSLAYGVHEQFF TGCGCCAGCAGCCTGGCGTACGGGGTCCATGAGCAGTTCTTC
- - TRBJ2-7 TRBV7-9 CASSFWRDEQYF TGTGCCAGCAGCTTTTGGAGGGACGAGCAGTACTTC
TRBD2 - TRBJ2-3 TRBV9 CASSAGLAGTTDTQYF TGTGCCAGCAGCGCGGGACTAGCGGGAACCACAGATACGCAGTATTTT
TRBD2 - TRBJ2-1 TRBV7-2 CASSFVSRGGSYNEQFF TGTGCCAGCAGCTTCGTCTCACGGGGGGGGTCCTACAATGAGCAGTTCTTC
- - TRBJ2-1 TRBV7-9 CASSLVLFIGRDEQFF TGTGCCAGCAGCTTAGTCCTCTTTATAGGGCGGGATGAGCAGTTCTTC
- - TRBJ1-5 TRBV18 CASSPYSNQPQHF TGTGCCAGCTCACCGTATAGCAATCAGCCCCAGCATTTT
- few TRBJ1-2 TRBV5-1 CASSLEAGVYGYTF TGCGCCAGCAGCTTGGAGGCAGGGGTCTATGGCTACACCTTC
- - TRBJ2-1 TRBV15 CATSTATWLEQFF TGTGCCACCAGCACCGCCACATGGCTCGAGCAGTTCTTC
- - TRBJ2-7 TRBV15 CATSSRTGSSYEQYF TGTGCCACCAGCAGTCGTACAGGGAGCTCCTACGAGCAGTACTTC